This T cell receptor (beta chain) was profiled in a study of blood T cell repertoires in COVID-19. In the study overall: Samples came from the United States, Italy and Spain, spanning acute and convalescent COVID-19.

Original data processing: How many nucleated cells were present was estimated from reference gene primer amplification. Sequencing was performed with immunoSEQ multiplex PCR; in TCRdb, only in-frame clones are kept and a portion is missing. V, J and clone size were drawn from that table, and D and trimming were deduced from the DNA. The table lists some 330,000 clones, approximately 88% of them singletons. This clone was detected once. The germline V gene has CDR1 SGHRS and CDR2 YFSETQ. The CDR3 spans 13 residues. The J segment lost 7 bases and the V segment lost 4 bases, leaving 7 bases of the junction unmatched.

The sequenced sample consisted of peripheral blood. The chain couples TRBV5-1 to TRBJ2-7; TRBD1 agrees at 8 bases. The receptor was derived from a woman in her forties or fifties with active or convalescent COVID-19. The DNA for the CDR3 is TGCGCCAGCAGCCCAGGACAGGGTGGGGAGCAGTACTTC. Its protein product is CASSPGQGGEQYF.